This T cell receptor (beta chain) emerged from a study of blood T cell repertoires in COVID-19. Across the study: From T cells, B-cell-depleted T cells, or PBMCs came the material, which was cDNA or gDNA.

Method: immunoSEQ multiplex PCR; TCRdb's copy keeps in-frame clones and lacks some. The top ten clones hold about 2.3% of a sample with some 360,000 clones, 87% of them seen once. The CDR3 sequence is 14 residues long. J lost 3 bases, V lost 5 bases, and 4 bases had no gene match. CDR1 is KGHSH and CDR2 is LQKENI in the germline V gene. This TCR was sampled from a woman aged 55-70 years with COVID-19, enrolled during active disease. V usage is TRBV18 and J usage is TRBJ1-5; TRBD1 aligns across 7 bases. Sequenced: peripheral blood. The CDR3 protein is CASSSTGYNQPQHF. Here the CDR3 DNA reads TGTGCCAGCTCATCGACAGGGTACAATCAGCCCCAGCATTTT.